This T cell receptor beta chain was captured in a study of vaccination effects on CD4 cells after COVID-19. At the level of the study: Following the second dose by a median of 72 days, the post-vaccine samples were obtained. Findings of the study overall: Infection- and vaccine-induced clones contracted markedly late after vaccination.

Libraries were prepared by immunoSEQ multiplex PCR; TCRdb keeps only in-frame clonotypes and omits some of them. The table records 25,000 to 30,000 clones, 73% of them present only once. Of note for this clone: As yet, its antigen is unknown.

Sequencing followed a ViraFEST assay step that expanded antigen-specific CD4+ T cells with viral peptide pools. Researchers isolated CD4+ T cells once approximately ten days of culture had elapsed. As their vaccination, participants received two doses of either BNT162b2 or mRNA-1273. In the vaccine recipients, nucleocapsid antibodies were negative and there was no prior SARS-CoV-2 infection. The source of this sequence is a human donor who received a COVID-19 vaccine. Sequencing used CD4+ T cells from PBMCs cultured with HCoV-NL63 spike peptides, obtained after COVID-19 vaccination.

In nucleotides, the CDR3 is TGTGCCAGCAGCTTAGGAGGGGTTAAAGGCGAGCAGTACTTC. Its translation: CASSLGGVKGEQYF. The chain couples TRBV7-9 to TRBJ2-7; D tentatively reads TRBD1 or TRBD2 (5 bases each). The germline CDR1 and CDR2 sequences are SEHNR and FQNEAQ (reference sequence). V lost 1 base and J lost 6, with 13 bases in between. CDR3 size: 14 residues. Combining the CDR3 with reference TRBV7-9 and TRBJ2-7 gives the whole variable domain DTGVSQNPRHKITKRGQNVTFRCDPISEHNRLYWYRQTLGQGPEFLTYFQNEAQLEKSRLLSDRFSAERPKGSFSTLEIQRTEQGDSAMYLCASSLGGVKGEQYFGPGTRLTVT.